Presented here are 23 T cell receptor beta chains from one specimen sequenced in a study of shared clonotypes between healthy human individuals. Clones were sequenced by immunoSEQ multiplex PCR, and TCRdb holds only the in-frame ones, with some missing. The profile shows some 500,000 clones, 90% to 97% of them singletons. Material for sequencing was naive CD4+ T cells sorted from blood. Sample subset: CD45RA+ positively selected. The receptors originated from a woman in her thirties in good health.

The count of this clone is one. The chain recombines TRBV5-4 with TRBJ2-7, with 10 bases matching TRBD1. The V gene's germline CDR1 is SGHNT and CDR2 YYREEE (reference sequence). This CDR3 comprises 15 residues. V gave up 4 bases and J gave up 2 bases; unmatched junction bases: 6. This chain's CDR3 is CASSRTGTGAYEQYF. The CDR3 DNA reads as TGTGCCAGCAGCCGAACCGGGACAGGGGCCTACGAGCAGTACTTC. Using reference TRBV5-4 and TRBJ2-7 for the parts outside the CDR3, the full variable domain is ETGVTQSPTHLIKTRGQQVTLRCSSQSGHNTVSWYQQALGQGPQFIFQYYREEENGRGNFPPRFSGLQFPNYSSELNVNALELDDSALYLCASSRTGTGAYEQYFGPGTRLTVT.

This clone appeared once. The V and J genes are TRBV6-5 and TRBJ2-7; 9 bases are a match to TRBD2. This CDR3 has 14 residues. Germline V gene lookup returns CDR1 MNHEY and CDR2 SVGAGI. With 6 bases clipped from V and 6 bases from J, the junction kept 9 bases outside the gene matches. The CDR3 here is CASRHGLAISEQYF. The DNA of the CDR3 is TGTGCCAGCAGACATGGACTAGCGATCAGCGAGCAGTACTTC.

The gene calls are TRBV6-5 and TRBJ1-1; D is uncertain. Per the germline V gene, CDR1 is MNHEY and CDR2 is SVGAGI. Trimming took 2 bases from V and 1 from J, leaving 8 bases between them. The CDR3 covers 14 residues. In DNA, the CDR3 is TGTGCCAGCAGTTACAAGACACCGAACACTGAAGCTTTCTTT. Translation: CASSYKTPNTEAFF.

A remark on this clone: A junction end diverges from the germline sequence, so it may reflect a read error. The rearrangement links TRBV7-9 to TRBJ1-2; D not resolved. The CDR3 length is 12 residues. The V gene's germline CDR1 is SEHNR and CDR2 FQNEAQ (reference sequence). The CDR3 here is CASSPPSPDHLF. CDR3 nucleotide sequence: TGTGCCAGCAGTCCCCCGAGCCCGGACCACCTCTTC.

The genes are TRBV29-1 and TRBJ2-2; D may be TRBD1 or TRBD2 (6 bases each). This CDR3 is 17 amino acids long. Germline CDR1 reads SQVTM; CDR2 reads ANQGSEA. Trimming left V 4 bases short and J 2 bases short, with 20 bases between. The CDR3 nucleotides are TGCAGCGTTGTGGTCCAGGGGTCGGGAGTTAACACCGGGGAGCTGTTTTTT. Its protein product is CSVVVQGSGVNTGELFF.

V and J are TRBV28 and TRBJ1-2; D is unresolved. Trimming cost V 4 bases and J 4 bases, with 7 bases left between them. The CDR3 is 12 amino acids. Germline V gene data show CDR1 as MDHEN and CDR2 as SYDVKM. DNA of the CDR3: TGTGCCAGCAGTTCTGTTGTCTATGGCTACACCTTC. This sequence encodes CASSSVVYGYTF.

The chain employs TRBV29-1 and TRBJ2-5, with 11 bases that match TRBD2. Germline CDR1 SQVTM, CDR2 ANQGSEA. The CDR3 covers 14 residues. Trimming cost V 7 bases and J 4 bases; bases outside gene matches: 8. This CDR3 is CSGTKTSGIETQYF. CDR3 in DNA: TGCAGCGGAACCAAGACTAGCGGGATAGAGACCCAGTACTTC.

CDR3 sequence (DNA): TGTGCCAGCAGCTTACTTATCGCCAGTGGCTACACCTTC. Protein: CASSLLIASGYTF. The gene calls are TRBV7-2 and TRBJ1-2, with D unclear. The germline CDR1 and CDR2 sequences are SGHTA and FQGNSA. The CDR3 length is 13 residues. V was shortened by 2 bases and J by 7 bases, with 11 bases between the two germline ends.

Written as DNA, the CDR3 is TGTGCCAGCAGCTCCGAGACTCGCTCCTACGAGCAGTACTTC. It translates to CASSSETRSYEQYF. This chain connects TRBV5-4 to TRBJ2-7; no firm D call. V was pared by 3 bases and J by 0 bases, with 10 bases between. In germline, CDR1 is SGHNT, CDR2 YYREEE (reference sequence). The CDR3 runs to 14 residues.

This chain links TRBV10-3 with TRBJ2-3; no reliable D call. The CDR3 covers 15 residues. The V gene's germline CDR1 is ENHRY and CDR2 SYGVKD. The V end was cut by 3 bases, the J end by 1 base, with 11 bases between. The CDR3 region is CAISDGTRGTDTQYF. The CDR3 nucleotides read TGTGCCATCAGTGACGGCACGCGAGGCACAGATACGCAGTATTTT.

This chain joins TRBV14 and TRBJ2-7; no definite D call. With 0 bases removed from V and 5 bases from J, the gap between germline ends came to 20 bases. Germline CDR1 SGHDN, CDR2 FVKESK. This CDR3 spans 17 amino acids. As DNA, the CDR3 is TGTGCCAGCAGCCAAGATCGCTTGGGCGGCTTATACCACGAGCAGTACTTC. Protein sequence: CASSQDRLGGLYHEQYF.

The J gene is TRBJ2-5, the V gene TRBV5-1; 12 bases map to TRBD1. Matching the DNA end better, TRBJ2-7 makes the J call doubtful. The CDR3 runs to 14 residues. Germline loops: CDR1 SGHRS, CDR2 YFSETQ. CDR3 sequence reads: CASSPGTGGHEQYF. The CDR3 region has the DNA TGCGCCAGCAGCCCTGGGACAGGGGGCCACGAGCAGTACTTC.

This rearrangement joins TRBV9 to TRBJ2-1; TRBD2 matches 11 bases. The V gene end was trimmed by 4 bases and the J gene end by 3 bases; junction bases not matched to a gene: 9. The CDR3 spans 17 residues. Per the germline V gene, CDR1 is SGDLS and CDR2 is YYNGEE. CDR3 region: CASSPELAGVFYNEQFF. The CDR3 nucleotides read TGTGCCAGCAGCCCAGAACTAGCGGGAGTATTCTACAATGAGCAGTTCTTC.

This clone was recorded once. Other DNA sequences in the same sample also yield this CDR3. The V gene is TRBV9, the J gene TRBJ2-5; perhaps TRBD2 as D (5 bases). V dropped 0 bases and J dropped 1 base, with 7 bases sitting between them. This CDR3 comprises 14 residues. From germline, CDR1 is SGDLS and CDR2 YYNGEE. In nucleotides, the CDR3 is TGTGCCAGCAGCGTAGCGGGGTTCCAAGAGACCCAGTACTTC. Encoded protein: CASSVAGFQETQYF.

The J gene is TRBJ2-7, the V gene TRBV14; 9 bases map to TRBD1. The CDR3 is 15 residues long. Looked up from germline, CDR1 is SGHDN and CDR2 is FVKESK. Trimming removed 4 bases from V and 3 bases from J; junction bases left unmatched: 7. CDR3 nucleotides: TGTGCCAGCAGCCGGGGACGGACAGGGGACTACGAGCAGTACTTC. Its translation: CASSRGRTGDYEQYF.

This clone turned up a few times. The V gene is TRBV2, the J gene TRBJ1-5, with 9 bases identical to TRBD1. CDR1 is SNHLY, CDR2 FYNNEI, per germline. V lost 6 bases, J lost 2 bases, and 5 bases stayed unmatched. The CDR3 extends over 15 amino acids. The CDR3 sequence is CASRGDRERNQPQHF. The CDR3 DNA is TGTGCCAGCAGAGGGGACAGGGAACGCAATCAGCCCCAGCATTTT.

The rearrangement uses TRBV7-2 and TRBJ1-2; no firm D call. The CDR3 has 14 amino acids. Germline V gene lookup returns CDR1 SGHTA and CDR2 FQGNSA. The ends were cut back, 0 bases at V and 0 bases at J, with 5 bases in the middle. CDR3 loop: CASSLAASNYGYTF. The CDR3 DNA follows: TGTGCCAGCAGCTTAGCAGCTTCTAACTATGGCTACACCTTC. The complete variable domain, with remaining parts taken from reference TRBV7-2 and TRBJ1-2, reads GAGVSQSPSNKVTEKGKDVELRCDPISGHTALYWYRQSLGQGLEFLIYFQGNSAPDKSGLPSDRFSAERTGGSVSTLTIQRTQQEDSAVYLCASSLAASNYGYTFGSGTRLTVV.

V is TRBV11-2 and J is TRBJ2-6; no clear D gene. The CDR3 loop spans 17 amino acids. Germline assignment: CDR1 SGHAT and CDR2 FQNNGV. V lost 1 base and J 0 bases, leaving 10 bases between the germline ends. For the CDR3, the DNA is TGTGCCAGCAGCTTAGGAGGCTATAGCTCTGGGGCCAACGTCCTGACTTTC. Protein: CASSLGGYSSGANVLTF. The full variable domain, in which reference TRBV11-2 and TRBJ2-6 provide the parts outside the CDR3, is EAGVAQSPRYKIIEKRQSVAFWCNPISGHATLYWYQQILGQGPKLLIQFQNNGVVDDSQLPKDRFSAERLKGVDSTLKIQPAKLEDSAVYLCASSLGGYSSGANVLTFGAGSRLTVL.

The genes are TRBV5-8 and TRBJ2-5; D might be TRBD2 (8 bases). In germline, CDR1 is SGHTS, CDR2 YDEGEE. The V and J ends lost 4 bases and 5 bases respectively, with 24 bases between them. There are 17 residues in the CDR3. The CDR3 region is CASSLNRGLGLPETQYF. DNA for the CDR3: TGTGCCAGCAGCCTGAACAGGGGACTAGGTTTGCCGGAGACCCAGTACTTC.

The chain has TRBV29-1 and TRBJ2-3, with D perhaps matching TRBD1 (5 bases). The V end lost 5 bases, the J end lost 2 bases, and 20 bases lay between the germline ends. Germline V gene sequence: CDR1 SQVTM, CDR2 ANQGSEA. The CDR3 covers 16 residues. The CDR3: CSVLGRSRQPTDTQYF. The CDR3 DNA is TGCAGCGTTTTAGGGCGTAGTAGACAGCCCACAGATACGCAGTATTTT.

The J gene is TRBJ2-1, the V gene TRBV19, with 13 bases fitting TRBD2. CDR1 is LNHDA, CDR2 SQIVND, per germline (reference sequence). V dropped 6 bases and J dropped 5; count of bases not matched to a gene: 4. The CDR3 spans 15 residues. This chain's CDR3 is CASSGLAGVNNEQFF. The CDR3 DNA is TGTGCCAGTAGCGGACTAGCGGGAGTAAACAATGAGCAGTTCTTC.

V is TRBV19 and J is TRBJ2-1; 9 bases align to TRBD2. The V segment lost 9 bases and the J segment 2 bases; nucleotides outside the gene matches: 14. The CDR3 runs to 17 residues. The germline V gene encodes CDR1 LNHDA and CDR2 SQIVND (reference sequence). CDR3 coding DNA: TGTGCCAGCCGAACTATTTCTAGCGGGACTACCTACAATGAGCAGTTCTTC. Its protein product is CASRTISSGTTYNEQFF.

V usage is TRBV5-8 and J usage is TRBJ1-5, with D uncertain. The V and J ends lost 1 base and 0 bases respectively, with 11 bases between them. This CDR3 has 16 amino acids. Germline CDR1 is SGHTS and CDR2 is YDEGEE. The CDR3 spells CASSLSQPRSNQPQHF. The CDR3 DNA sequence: TGTGCCAGCAGCTTGTCACAACCCCGTAGCAATCAGCCCCAGCATTTT.